One and the same sample provided the 26 T cell receptor beta chains below, sequenced in a study of shared clonotypes between healthy human individuals. The naive CD8 population came from CD45RO-negative cells selected for CCR7, without terminally differentiated effector memory CD45RA+ cells. This table comes from immunoSEQ multiplex PCR, and its TCRdb copy is limited to in-frame clones, with some not included. In the table there are more than 2 million clones, over 85% of which are singletons. The sequenced sample was naive CD8+ T cells from PBMCs. The origin of the receptors is a man between 18 and 29 years old in good health. Some clones in this sample may be carry-over from other donors' samples.

The chain carries TRBV7-2 and TRBJ2-2; TRBD2 is a possible D gene (5 bases). The CDR3 spans 13 residues. The V gene's germline CDR1 is SGHTA and CDR2 FQGNSA. Trimming shortened V by 5 bases and J by 6 bases, and 10 bases separated the two germline ends. The CDR3 sequence: CASSPRGPGELFF. CDR3 nucleotides: TGTGCCAGCAGCCCGCGAGGGCCCGGGGAGCTGTTTTTT.

Turning to this clone: The sample carries other DNA sequences with the same CDR3. V gene TRBV7-9 combines with J gene TRBJ2-5, with TRBD2 matching over 9 bases. The germline V gene encodes CDR1 SEHNR and CDR2 FQNEAQ (reference sequence). The V gene end was trimmed by 4 bases and the J gene end by 1 base; junction bases not matched to a gene: 1. The CDR3 runs 14 residues. DNA of the CDR3: TGTGCCAGCAGCTCGGGACTAGCCCAAGAGACCCAGTACTTC. Translation: CASSSGLAQETQYF.

The gene calls are TRBV9 and TRBJ2-1, with TRBD2 matching over 8 bases. This CDR3 comprises 17 residues. Trimming at V came to 3 bases and at J to 4 bases, leaving 12 bases not matched to a gene. Looked up from germline, CDR1 is SGDLS and CDR2 is YYNGEE. The CDR3 loop is CASSASRLARQYNEQFF. In DNA form, the CDR3 reads TGTGCCAGCAGCGCCAGCAGACTAGCGAGACAATACAATGAGCAGTTCTTC.

This chain joins TRBV4-3 and TRBJ2-7; perhaps TRBD2 as D (6 bases). The CDR3 runs 14 residues. Trimming removed 1 base from V and 2 bases from J, with 9 bases in between. CDR1 is LGHNA, CDR2 YSLEER, per germline. CDR3 DNA sequence: TGCGCCAGCAGCCAAGGGACTACAACCTACGAGCAGTACTTC. Its protein is CASSQGTTTYEQYF.

This chain connects TRBV4-1 to TRBJ1-3; no clear D. Between the trimmed V and J ends, which lost 1 base and 0 bases, there was a span of 10 bases. The CDR3 has 16 residues. Looked up from germline, CDR1 is MGHRA and CDR2 is YSYEKL. CDR3 DNA sequence: TGCGCCAGCAGCCAAGTTGGGGTTCCCTCTGGAAACACCATATATTTT. This translates into CASSQVGVPSGNTIYF.

In regard to this clone: The same CDR3 arises from other DNA sequences in this sample as well. The V gene is TRBV19, the J gene TRBJ2-7; no clear D gene. Germline V CDR1 and CDR2: LNHDA, SQIVND (reference sequence). The ends were cut back, 2 bases at V and 7 bases at J, with 12 bases in the middle. The CDR3 extends over 13 amino acids. Here the CDR3 reads CASSISGAREQYF. CDR3 nucleotide sequence: TGTGCCAGTAGTATAAGTGGAGCGCGGGAGCAGTACTTC. The full variable domain, its missing parts supplied by reference TRBV19 and TRBJ2-7, is DGGITQSPKYLFRKEGQNVTLSCEQNLNHDAMYWYRQDPGQGLRLIYYSQIVNDFQKGDIAEGYSVSREKKESFPLTVTSAQKNPTAFYLCASSISGAREQYFGPGTRLTVT.

The chain links TRBV11-2 to TRBJ1-4, with D perhaps matching TRBD1 (5 bases). CDR1 and CDR2 from the germline V gene are SGHAT and FQNNGV. The CDR3 contains 18 residues. The V gene lost 1 base and the J gene lost 5 bases, with 20 bases spanning the gap. CDR3 protein: CASSLGFGHKGINEKLFF. The CDR3, as DNA: TGTGCCAGCAGCTTAGGTTTCGGCCATAAGGGGATAAATGAAAAACTGTTTTTT.

The chain joins TRBV6-4 to TRBJ1-4; 7 bases map to TRBD1. CDR3 size: 15 residues. CDR1 MRHNA and CDR2 SNTAGT come from the germline V gene. The V gene end was trimmed by 6 bases and the J gene end by 5 bases; junction bases not matched to a gene: 9. Written as DNA, the CDR3 is TGTGCCAGCAGGGCCACAGGGGAGGGGAATGAAAAACTGTTTTTT. Its protein is CASRATGEGNEKLFF.

The chain carries TRBV19 and TRBJ1-2; 10 bases map to TRBD1. Germline V lookup: CDR1 LNHDA, CDR2 SQIVND (reference sequence). Germline trimming cut 5 bases from V and 0 bases from J; bases unmatched to any gene: 9. The CDR3 consists of 17 residues. The CDR3 DNA is TGTGCCAGTAGTCCGTGGACAGGGGGACTAGCTAACTATGGCTACACCTTC. Protein: CASSPWTGGLANYGYTF.

V and J are TRBV9 and TRBJ2-1, with D possibly TRBD2 on 6 matching bases. Trimming shortened V by 0 bases and J by 10 bases, and 14 bases separated the two germline ends. Germline V gene data show CDR1 as SGDLS and CDR2 as YYNGEE. The CDR3 is 14 amino acids. The CDR3 region has the DNA TGTGCCAGCAGCGTAGGTGCGGGATGGGTCGAGCAGTTCTTC. This encodes CASSVGAGWVEQFF.

V is TRBV4-1 and J is TRBJ1-5, with a tentative D call TRBD1 (5 bases). V was clipped by 0 bases and J by 5 bases, with 14 bases between them. This CDR3 is 16 amino acids long. Germline loops: CDR1 MGHRA, CDR2 YSYEKL. CDR3 DNA sequence: TGCGCCAGCAGCCAAGATTTGCGACAGCCCTATCAGCCCCAGCATTTT. Encoded protein: CASSQDLRQPYQPQHF.

The J gene is TRBJ2-3, the V gene TRBV6-5, with D maybe TRBD2 (5 bases). V gave up 0 bases and J gave up 6 bases, with 16 bases separating them. CDR3 size: 16 residues. Germline V gene sequence: CDR1 MNHEY, CDR2 SVGAGI. CDR3 in amino acids: CASSYSRASRLDTQYF. The CDR3 DNA reads TGTGCCAGCAGTTACTCGAGGGCTAGCCGGTTGGATACGCAGTATTTT.

This clone has only a few counts. The chain has TRBV6-5 and TRBJ1-2, with D unresolved. Germline assignment: CDR1 MNHEY and CDR2 SVGAGI. CDR3 length equals 12 residues. V was clipped by 4 bases and J by 8 bases, with 11 bases between them. The CDR3 sequence: CASSLRVGGYTF. In nucleotides, the CDR3 is TGTGCCAGCAGTTTGCGGGTCGGGGGCTACACCTTC.

Comment on this clone: An end of the junction differs from the germline gene, which may be a read error. This chain links TRBV2 with TRBJ2-7; weak D call: TRBD1 (6 bases). Germline CDR1 and CDR2: SNHLY and FYNNEI. This CDR3 has 13 amino acids. The CDR3 nucleotides are TGTGCCACCAGTTTCGGGACAAATTACGAGCAGTACTTC. This codes for CATSFGTNYEQYF. The complete variable domain, with remaining parts taken from reference TRBV2 and TRBJ2-7, reads EPEVTQTPSHQVTQMGQEVILRCVPISNHLYFYWYRQILGQKVEFLVSFYNNEISEKSEIFDDQFSVERPDGSNFTLKIRSTKLEDSAMYFCATSFGTNYEQYFGPGTRLTVT.

The chain is built from TRBV27 and TRBJ2-1; 11 bases align to TRBD1. CDR1 and CDR2 (germline): MNHEY, SMNVEV (reference sequence). CDR3 length: 16 amino acids. V lost 1 base to trimming and J lost 3 bases; unmatched junction nucleotides: 2. The CDR3 is CASSLLGTGGYNEQFF. As DNA, the CDR3 is TGTGCCAGCAGTTTATTGGGGACAGGGGGCTACAATGAGCAGTTCTTC.

J is TRBJ1-4 and V is TRBV27; maybe TRBD1 (5 bases). CDR1 MNHEY and CDR2 SMNVEV come from the germline V gene (reference sequence). V lost 4 bases and J lost 8, with 17 bases in between. This CDR3 spans 15 amino acids. The chain's CDR3 is CASSYGLGRGEKLFF. DNA of the CDR3: TGTGCCAGCAGTTACGGACTGGGCCGGGGGGAAAAACTGTTTTTT. The full variable domain, in which reference TRBV27 and TRBJ1-4 provide the parts outside the CDR3, is EAQVTQNPRYLITVTGKKLTVTCSQNMNHEYMSWYRQDPGLGLRQIYYSMNVEVTDKGDVPEGYKVSRKEKRNFPLILESPSPNQTSLYFCASSYGLGRGEKLFFGSGTQLSVL.

As regards this clone: The same CDR3 also results from other DNA sequences found in this sample. The chain is built from TRBV10-3 and TRBJ1-5; TRBD1 is a possible D gene (5 bases). The CDR3 contains 13 residues. Germline V CDR1 and CDR2: ENHRY, SYGVKD. V dropped 2 bases and J dropped 5 bases, with 7 bases sitting between them. Here the CDR3 reads CAISEGGDQPQHF. The CDR3, as DNA: TGTGCCATCAGTGAGGGGGGGGATCAGCCCCAGCATTTT.

This sequence joins TRBV6-6 and TRBJ1-1; D may be TRBD1 (5 bases). Germline loops: CDR1 MNHNY, CDR2 SVGAGI (reference sequence). With 8 bases removed from V and 4 bases from J, the gap between germline ends came to 14 bases. The CDR3 totals 13 residues. In DNA form, the CDR3 reads TGTGCCAGCGGCCTGGGGGGGAGCACTGAAGCTTTCTTT. Amino acids: CASGLGGSTEAFF.

V and J are TRBV29-1 and TRBJ2-1, with D perhaps given as TRBD1 or TRBD2 (6 bases each). The CDR3 sequence is 15 residues long. Germline CDR1 SQVTM, CDR2 ANQGSEA. Trimming left V 0 bases short and J 8 bases short, with 17 bases between. The CDR3 sequence: CSVEDGLRGADEQFF. The DNA of the CDR3 is TGCAGCGTTGAAGACGGACTTAGGGGGGCCGATGAGCAGTTCTTC.

The rearrangement links TRBV5-6 to TRBJ2-2; D is unresolved. Germline lookup yields CDR1 SGHDT and CDR2 YYEEEE. V shed 4 bases and J shed 3 bases, with 19 bases lying between them. This CDR3 region has 17 residues. The CDR3 region is CASSVLLQVLDTGELFF. The CDR3 DNA reads TGTGCCAGCAGCGTCCTACTCCAGGTCCTCGACACCGGGGAGCTGTTTTTT.

This chain uses TRBV7-6 with TRBJ2-1; 12 bases align to TRBD2. There are 15 residues in the CDR3. Germline CDR1 reads SGHVS; CDR2 reads FNYEAQ. Germline trimming cut 1 base from V and 10 bases from J; bases unmatched to any gene: 5. CDR3 protein: CASSLELAGGSEQFF. The CDR3 DNA reads TGTGCCAGCAGCTTAGAACTAGCGGGGGGTTCGGAGCAGTTCTTC.

The chain uses TRBV27 and TRBJ1-1; weak D call: TRBD1 (6 bases). V was cut by 5 bases and J by 6 bases, with 16 bases left in between. Per the germline V gene, CDR1 is MNHEY and CDR2 is SMNVEV (reference sequence). CDR3 length equals 14 residues. CDR3 sequence: CASSVTGFVSEAFF. CDR3 DNA sequence: TGTGCCAGCAGTGTCACAGGGTTCGTCTCTGAAGCTTTCTTT.

The chain recombines TRBV7-8 with TRBJ2-1; 12 bases line up with TRBD2. The CDR3 consists of 18 residues. Germline V CDR1 and CDR2: SGHVS, FQNEAQ. V was clipped by 4 bases and J by 0 bases; unmatched bases: 7. The CDR3 loop is CASSSLAGGPFSYNEQFF. The CDR3 coding sequence is TGTGCCAGCAGCTCACTAGCGGGAGGCCCATTCTCCTACAATGAGCAGTTCTTC.

The rearrangement joins TRBV7-9 to TRBJ2-1; 7 nucleotides agree with TRBD2. This CDR3 has 17 residues. Trimming cost V 5 bases and J 1 base; bases outside gene matches: 11. Germline values: CDR1 SEHNR, CDR2 FQNEAQ (reference sequence). In nucleotides, the CDR3 is TGTGCCAGCAGCCCAAGGTCAAGCGGGGCTTCCTACAATGAGCAGTTCTTC. It specifies CASSPRSSGASYNEQFF.

The V call is TRBV7-9, the J call TRBJ1-3, with 7 nucleotides matching TRBD1. Unmatched junction bases numbered 7, after V lost 5 bases and J lost 0 bases. Germline CDR1 and CDR2: SEHNR and FQNEAQ (reference sequence). CDR3 length equals 16 residues. CDR3 in amino acids: CASSPGGGSSGNTIYF. The CDR3 DNA is TGTGCCAGCAGCCCAGGGGGAGGAAGCTCTGGAAACACCATATATTTT.

The V and J genes are TRBV9 and TRBJ2-4; no clear D. V dropped 2 bases and J dropped 8 bases, with 11 bases sitting between them. The CDR3 runs 13 residues. The germline V gene encodes CDR1 SGDLS and CDR2 YYNGEE. Here the CDR3 reads CASSVSRGDIQYF. The CDR3 coding sequence is TGTGCCAGCAGCGTTAGCCGCGGAGACATTCAGTACTTC.